This TCR beta chain is from a study of OX40 agonist ivuxolimab in advanced cancers. Study-level information: Patients with hepatocellular carcinoma, melanoma, renal cell or head and neck cancer made up the dose-escalation patients. Partial responses occurred in Three dose-escalation patients, one with hepatocellular carcinoma and two with cutaneous melanoma.

The repertoire was sequenced with immunoSEQ multiplex PCR; TCRdb's copy has only in-frame clones and lacks some. Of about 99,000 clones detected, over 75% appear once; the ten largest clones hold around 0.31%. The J segment lost 4 bases and the V segment lost 2 bases, leaving 11 bases of the junction unmatched. The CDR3 is 18 residues long. Germline lookup yields CDR1 SGHTA and CDR2 FQGTGA. Regarding the study as a whole: Expanded peripheral T cells had an undetermined antigen specificity.

Details on this clone: Its antigen remains unidentified.

Autoimmune disease history or systemic immunosuppression meant exclusion. The J gene is TRBJ2-1, the V gene TRBV7-3, with 10 bases matching TRBD1. Specimen: CD4+ or CD8+ T cells sorted from blood, collected in a trial of the OX40 agonist ivuxolimab. This receptor was identified in an adult with an advanced solid tumor such as melanoma, head and neck, liver or kidney cancer. In DNA form, the CDR3 reads TGTGCCAGCAGCTTAGGCGGGACAGGGGCCCGCCCTTACAATGAGCAGTTCTTC. It encodes CASSLGGTGARPYNEQFF.